A single sample gave rise to the 12 T cell receptor beta chains below, sequenced in a study of human T cells and chemical hapten exposure. A single record per CDR3 protein comes from TCRdb applying MiXCR to the RACE reads. The table records about 56,000 distinct CDR3 sequences, roughly a tenth of them present only once. The time point here: patch test 1, 2 weeks after DPC sensitization. Noted treatment: therapeutic diphenylcyclopropenone sensitization with weekly scalp DPC. Source: whole blood, taken in connection with sensitization to the hapten diphenylcyclopropenone (DPC). The receptors come from a woman in her 40s with alopecia areata. Some clones in this sample may be carry-over from other donors' samples.

CDR3 protein: CASSFSGGYEQYF. For the CDR3, the DNA is TGTGCCAGCAGTTTCAGCGGGGGCTACGAGCAGTACTTC. This chain connects TRBV28 to TRBJ2-7, with TRBD2 matching 8 bases. The CDR3 runs to 13 residues. The V segment lost 3 bases and the J segment 3 bases; nucleotides outside the gene matches: 1. Germline-derived CDR1 and CDR2 are MDHEN and SYDVKM.

The chain employs TRBV5-1 and TRBJ2-1; no reliable D call. CDR3 length: 13 amino acids. The ends were cut back, 7 bases at V and 0 bases at J, with 8 bases in the middle. Germline CDR1 is SGHRS and CDR2 is YFSETQ. The CDR3 protein is CASGLSSYNEQFF. Written as DNA, the CDR3 is TGCGCCAGCGGGCTTAGCTCCTACAATGAGCAGTTCTTC.

The CDR3 loop reads CASVPGRSRLYEQYF. The CDR3 region has the DNA TGTGCCAGCGTCCCGGGACGCAGTAGATTATACGAGCAGTACTTC. The V call is TRBV2, the J call TRBJ2-7; D may match TRBD1 or TRBD2 (5 bases each). Germline V gene sequence: CDR1 SNHLY, CDR2 FYNNEI. V was cut by 8 bases and J by 4 bases, with 21 bases left in between. The CDR3 totals 15 residues.

This clonotype was seen ten or more times. The chain carries TRBV6-2 or TRBV6-3 and TRBJ2-1; the D gene could be TRBD1 or TRBD2 (5 bases each). CDR3 length equals 14 residues. V was cut by 6 bases and J by 2 bases, with 11 bases left in between. Germline values: CDR1 MNHEY, CDR2 SVGEGT. CDR3 nucleotides: TGTGCCAGCAGATGGCAGGGACCCTACAATGAGCAGTTCTTC. Its translation is CASRWQGPYNEQFF.

This clonotype showed up many times. The V gene is TRBV20-1, the J gene TRBJ1-4; D is unclear. The CDR3 runs 17 residues. Germline assignment: CDR1 DFQATT and CDR2 SNEGSKA (reference sequence). V was shortened by 0 bases and J by 1 base, with 15 bases between the two germline ends. The CDR3 region is CSARDLSEQITNEKLFF. The CDR3 region has the DNA TGCAGTGCTAGAGATCTCTCGGAACAGATAACTAATGAAAAACTGTTTTTT.

There are many counts of this clonotype. The CDR3 sequence: CASSPKLPRASGGPRGGELFF. CDR3 in DNA: TGTGCCAGCAGCCCAAAGCTCCCGAGGGCTAGCGGGGGGCCGAGAGGCGGGGAGCTGTTTTTT. This chain uses TRBV3-1 with TRBJ2-2; 11 bases match TRBD2. There are 21 residues in the CDR3. The J segment lost 7 bases and the V segment lost 4 bases, leaving 23 bases of the junction unmatched. The germline gives CDR1 LGHDT, CDR2 YNNKEL (reference sequence).

The chain carries TRBV3-1 and TRBJ2-3, with 8 bases identical to TRBD2. Per germline, CDR1 LGHDT and CDR2 YNNKEL (reference sequence). The CDR3 runs 16 residues. V was clipped by 0 bases and J by 6 bases; unmatched bases: 8. The CDR3 reads CASSQEPGGAGDTQYF. In DNA form, the CDR3 reads TGTGCCAGCAGCCAAGAGCCCGGGGGGGCCGGGGATACGCAGTATTTT.

This clonotype has ten or more counts. This chain joins TRBV29-1 and TRBJ1-2; D gene unclear. V shed 4 bases and J shed 0 bases, with 21 bases lying between them. The CDR3 loop spans 17 amino acids. Germline loops: CDR1 SQVTM, CDR2 ANQGSEA. CDR3 residues: CSVGVVPHLFPNYGYTF. In DNA, the CDR3 is TGCAGCGTTGGCGTTGTGCCGCATCTCTTCCCTAACTATGGCTACACCTTC.

This clonotype was seen more than once but under ten times. The rearrangement joins TRBV7-9 to TRBJ2-5, with TRBD1 matching 7 bases. The CDR3 length is 14 residues. Per germline, CDR1 SEHNR and CDR2 FQNEAQ (reference sequence). V lost 5 bases, J lost 3 bases, and 6 bases stayed unmatched. The CDR3 region is CASSATGTEETQYF. CDR3 DNA sequence: TGTGCCAGCAGCGCCACTGGGACAGAAGAGACCCAGTACTTC.

This clonotype was seen many times. V gene TRBV5-5 combines with J gene TRBJ2-2; 8 bases fit TRBD1. Germline trimming cut 0 bases from V and 6 bases from J; bases unmatched to any gene: 4. CDR1 SGHKS and CDR2 YYEKEE come from the germline V gene (reference sequence). The CDR3 length is 15 residues. Written as DNA, the CDR3 is TGTGCCAGCAGCTTGGCGACAGGGGTTCCCGGGGAGCTGTTTTTT. It encodes CASSLATGVPGELFF.

This clonotype has a count of ten or more. This chain connects TRBV5-4 to TRBJ1-2; D remains unclear. The CDR3 is 13 amino acids. Germline values: CDR1 SGHNT, CDR2 YYREEE (reference sequence). Trimming cost V 2 bases and J 0 bases, with 5 bases left between them. CDR3 sequence: CASSLRANYGYTF. DNA for the CDR3: TGTGCCAGCAGCTTACGGGCTAACTATGGCTACACCTTC. Full variable domain (remainder filled in from reference TRBV5-4 and TRBJ1-2): ETGVTQSPTHLIKTRGQQVTLRCSSQSGHNTVSWYQQALGQGPQFIFQYYREEENGRGNFPPRFSGLQFPNYSSELNVNALELDDSALYLCASSLRANYGYTFGSGTRLTVV.

This clonotype was counted ten times or more. The chain joins TRBV9 to TRBJ1-4; TRBD1 matches 7 bases. V was pared by 3 bases and J by 4 bases, with 3 bases of the junction left unmatched. The CDR3 runs to 14 residues. Germline assignment: CDR1 SGDLS and CDR2 YYNGEE. The CDR3 is CASSEGQLNEKLFF. The CDR3 DNA reads as TGTGCCAGCAGCGAGGGACAGCTTAATGAAAAACTGTTTTTT.